The 21 T cell receptor beta chains given below trace back to one sample, sequenced in a study of Graves' ophthalmopathy and Graves' hyperthyroidism. Amplification of TCR beta CDR3 regions used RNA transcripts. First-round RT-PCR with HTBI primers preceded a second-round multiplex PCR. TCRdb reprocessed the multiplex PCR reads via MiXCR and lists one record per CDR3 protein. Among over a million distinct CDR3 sequences listed, roughly two fifths were seen once. Material for sequencing was peripheral blood or thyroid tissue (not recorded which). The source is an adult man with Graves' hyperthyroidism.

The CDR3 sequence: CASSVDGLAGYEQYF. CDR3 in DNA: TGTGCCAGCAGCGTAGATGGGCTAGCGGGCTACGAGCAGTACTTC. The V call is TRBV9, the J call TRBJ2-7, with 8 bases matching TRBD2. With 0 bases clipped from V and 3 bases from J, the junction kept 5 bases outside the gene matches. Germline-derived CDR1 and CDR2 are SGDLS and YYNGEE. The CDR3 loop spans 15 amino acids.

This clonotype was found many times. The chain recombines TRBV12-3 or TRBV12-4 with TRBJ2-7, with 7 nucleotides matching TRBD2. J gave up 4 bases and V 2 bases, and 5 bases lay outside the gene matches. The CDR3 totals 14 residues. The CDR3 loop reads CASSLSGAPYEQYF. The CDR3 nucleotides read TGTGCCAGCAGTTTAAGCGGGGCGCCATACGAGCAGTACTTC.

To note about this clonotype: A much larger clone sits a single nucleotide away, making a read error possible. This chain uses TRBV7-9 with TRBJ1-5, with D maybe TRBD1 (6 bases). Deletions cut 6 bases from V and 2 bases from J, with 11 bases between. The CDR3 runs to 14 residues. Germline CDR1 and CDR2: SEHNR and FQNEAQ (reference sequence). The CDR3 reads CASSFEGGNQPQHF. CDR3 in DNA: TGTGCCAGCAGTTTTGAGGGGGGCAATCAGCCCCAGCATTTT.

As regards this clonotype: Sequence at one end of the junction differs from germline and may be a read error. This chain uses TRBV10-3 with TRBJ2-2; the D gene could be TRBD1 or TRBD2 (5 bases each). The CDR3 consists of 17 residues. Per the germline V gene, CDR1 is ENHRY and CDR2 is SYGVKD. CDR3 sequence: CASSGTKSVRDTGELSW. Here the CDR3 DNA reads TGTGCCTCCTCGGGGACGAAGTCGGTTCGCGACACCGGGGAGCTGTCTTGG.

This clonotype was detected many times. The chain is built from TRBV24-1 and TRBJ1-2; perhaps TRBD1 as D (5 bases). V dropped 3 bases and J dropped 2 bases, with 12 bases sitting between them. The CDR3 has 15 amino acids. CDR1 is KGHDR and CDR2 is SFDVKD in the germline V gene. The CDR3 DNA is TGTGCCACCAGTGATGGCAGGGTTTCGAACTATGGCTACACCTTC. It codes for CATSDGRVSNYGYTF.

The chain couples TRBV4-1 to TRBJ2-5; 9 bases agree with TRBD1. With V trimmed by 1 base and J by 4 bases, 4 bases remained unmatched. This CDR3 comprises 15 residues. Germline V gene sequence: CDR1 MGHRA, CDR2 YSYEKL. CDR3 DNA: TGCGCCAGCAGCCAAGGACAGGGGGAGGGAGAGACCCAGTACTTC. Protein product: CASSQGQGEGETQYF.

The V call is TRBV7-9, the J call TRBJ1-5, with TRBD1 as a possible D gene (5 bases). V dropped 5 bases and J dropped 11 bases, with 13 bases sitting between them. The CDR3 loop spans 12 amino acids. Germline-derived CDR1 and CDR2 are SEHNR and FQNEAQ (reference sequence). CDR3 amino acids: CASSVQGETQHF. DNA for the CDR3: TGTGCCAGCAGCGTGCAGGGAGAGACCCAGCATTTT.

The chain joins TRBV6-5 to TRBJ1-2; 8 bases agree with TRBD1. Germline V CDR1 and CDR2: MNHEY, SVGAGI. V was pared by 6 bases and J by 7 bases, with 7 bases of the junction left unmatched. This CDR3 contains 13 residues. The CDR3 loop is CASRPQGVGGYTF. CDR3 bases: TGTGCCAGCAGGCCACAGGGGGTGGGTGGCTACACCTTC.

The sample holds a few counts of this clonotype. This rearrangement joins TRBV29-1 to TRBJ2-3; 11 nucleotides align to TRBD1. CDR3 length: 15 amino acids. The V gene end was trimmed by 6 bases and the J gene end by 4 bases; junction bases not matched to a gene: 9. Germline V gene data show CDR1 as SQVTM and CDR2 as ANQGSEA. CDR3 sequence reads: CSVAAGGQGADTQYF. The CDR3 DNA reads as TGCAGCGTCGCTGCGGGGGGACAGGGGGCAGATACGCAGTATTTT.

In its sample, this clonotype was seen a few times. This sequence joins TRBV6-5 and TRBJ1-6, with D possibly TRBD1 on 5 matching bases. Trimming took off 0 bases at V and 9 bases at J, with 12 bases between the two ends. This CDR3 is built from 15 residues. Germline V gene lookup returns CDR1 MNHEY and CDR2 SVGAGI. Here the CDR3 DNA reads TGTGCCAGCAGTTACTCGTGGGACTCTTTTTCACCCCTCCACTTT. This translates into CASSYSWDSFSPLHF.

This chain uses TRBV7-9 with TRBJ2-7, with D possibly being TRBD1 (6 bases). The J call may be faulty, since TRBJ2-1 better matches the DNA end. This CDR3 is 15 amino acids long. Germline CDR1 reads SEHNR; CDR2 reads FQNEAQ (reference sequence). The CDR3 reads CASSLAGTNQREQFF. The CDR3 nucleotides are TGTGCCAGCAGCTTGGCAGGGACAAATCAACGAGAGCAGTTCTTC.

This sequence joins TRBV29-1 and TRBJ2-3; D call uncertain. The germline V and J ends were trimmed by 3 bases and 2 bases, with 6 bases remaining between them. The CDR3 is 12 amino acids. Per germline, CDR1 SQVTM and CDR2 ANQGSEA. As DNA, the CDR3 is TGCAGCGTTGACCTAAACACAGATACGCAGTATTTT. This gives the protein CSVDLNTDTQYF.

This clonotype has more than one count but fewer than ten. This sequence joins TRBV5-1 and TRBJ1-1; no reliable D call. Germline V gene sequence: CDR1 SGHRS, CDR2 YFSETQ. The CDR3 is 14 residues long. V lost 4 bases and J 2 bases, leaving 12 bases between the germline ends. The CDR3 region has the DNA TGCGCCAGCAGCAGGAGCCTAAAAAACACTGAAGCTTTCTTT. Translation gives CASSRSLKNTEAFF.

V gene TRBV28 combines with J gene TRBJ1-2; D is unclear. Germline values: CDR1 MDHEN, CDR2 SYDVKM. The V gene lost 5 bases and the J gene lost 4 bases, with 14 bases spanning the gap. The CDR3 contains 14 residues. The CDR3 nucleotides are TGTGCCAGCAGTCCGCACACGGGGAGCTATGGCTACACCTTC. Its translation: CASSPHTGSYGYTF.

V is TRBV11-2 and J is TRBJ2-5; 10 positions match TRBD1. Trimming took 5 bases from V and 5 from J; bases not matched to a gene: 8. Germline V gene lookup returns CDR1 SGHAT and CDR2 FQNNGV. The CDR3 contains 15 residues. The CDR3 spells CASSRRTGGRETQYF. Here the CDR3 DNA reads TGTGCCAGCAGCCGACGGACAGGGGGAAGGGAGACCCAGTACTTC.

This clonotype was observed many times. V and J are TRBV20-1 and TRBJ2-5, with TRBD2 matching over 8 bases. CDR1 and CDR2 (germline): DFQATT, SNEGSKA (reference sequence). The V and J ends lost 3 bases and 2 bases, in that order; junction bases with no gene match: 11. There are 16 residues in the CDR3. CDR3 in amino acids: CSASFGGGGGQETQYF. The CDR3, as DNA: TGCAGTGCTAGCTTCGGGGGGGGAGGCGGGCAAGAGACCCAGTACTTC.

The V gene is TRBV2, the J gene TRBJ1-1, with TRBD1 matching 8 bases. CDR3 length: 18 amino acids. Losses at the gene ends were 5 bases for V and 0 bases for J; bases not matched to a gene: 14. CDR1 SNHLY and CDR2 FYNNEI come from the germline V gene. CDR3 DNA sequence: TGTGCCAGCAGTTTAGGCCCAGGGGGCGCTCCCATGAACACTGAAGCTTTCTTT. Protein sequence: CASSLGPGGAPMNTEAFF. The variable domain in full, with the rest retrieved from reference TRBV2 and TRBJ1-1, is EPEVTQTPSHQVTQMGQEVILRCVPISNHLYFYWYRQILGQKVEFLVSFYNNEISEKSEIFDDQFSVERPDGSNFTLKIRSTKLEDSAMYFCASSLGPGGAPMNTEAFFGQGTRLTVV.

About this clonotype itself: The conserved phenylalanine or tryptophan is not found at the CDR3 terminus, so this likely reflects a read error. V gene TRBV24-1 combines with J gene TRBJ1-2; 12 nucleotides line up with TRBD1. The germline V gene has CDR1 KGHDR and CDR2 SFDVKD. V trimming: 5 bases; J trimming: 3 bases; junction bases outside the gene matches: 15. CDR3 length equals 19 residues. The CDR3 region has the DNA TGTGCCACCAGTGCCGCGGAAGGGACAGGGGGCCGAGCTGACTATGGCTACACCTCC. Translation: CATSAAEGTGGRADYGYTS.

In this sample, this clonotype turned up a few times. This chain uses TRBV3-1 with TRBJ1-2; TRBD1 is a possible D gene (5 bases). This CDR3 is built from 14 residues. Trimming took 1 base from V and 8 from J, leaving 14 bases between them. Germline CDR1 is LGHDT and CDR2 is YNNKEL (reference sequence). The CDR3 here is CASSQGLLGDGYTF. CDR3 DNA: TGTGCCAGCAGCCAAGGCCTTCTGGGGGACGGCTACACCTTC.

The gene calls are TRBV12-3 or TRBV12-4 and TRBJ2-7, with TRBD1 matching 8 bases. The CDR3 loop spans 16 amino acids. Trimming at V came to 2 bases and at J to 2 bases, leaving 8 bases not matched to a gene. This chain's CDR3 is CASSLSVTGQAYEQYF. The DNA for the CDR3 is TGTGCCAGCAGTTTATCAGTAACGGGACAGGCCTACGAGCAGTACTTC.

In its sample, this clonotype was seen many times. This chain connects TRBV7-8 to TRBJ2-7, with TRBD1 matching over 9 bases. V lost 5 bases, J lost 3 bases, and 8 bases stayed unmatched. The germline gives CDR1 SGHVS, CDR2 FQNEAQ. There are 15 residues in the CDR3. The CDR3 sequence: CASSPQGAAVYEQYF. The CDR3 coding sequence is TGTGCCAGCAGCCCACAGGGGGCAGCTGTCTACGAGCAGTACTTC.